These 23 T cell receptor beta chains share one sample of origin, sequenced in a study of blood T cell repertoires in COVID-19 (dated by TCRdb to between 2020 and 2021). Library preparation used the immunoSEQ multiplex PCR assay. Imported from immuneACCESS, the table was reduced by TCRdb to in-frame sequences with V and J called. These copies leave out some clones; in studies compared against another copy, an unresolved V gene accounts for under half, and the cause of the remainder is not known. This sample gives 200,000 to 250,000 clones in total; 88% of them show up just once. Jointly, the top ten make up 3.7% of the sample. The sequenced sample was PBMCs or T cells enriched from blood (not recorded which). Every receptor here comes from a woman in her 30s who had been exposed to COVID-19.

V and J are TRBV19 and TRBJ2-1, with 11 bases lining up with TRBD1. Trimming cost V 2 bases and J 9 bases; bases outside gene matches: 6. Germline CDR1 LNHDA, CDR2 SQIVND (reference sequence). This CDR3 has 15 residues. The CDR3 nucleotides read TGTGCCAGTAGTATAAGGGACAGGGGGACTAGTGAGCAGTTCTTC. Its translation is CASSIRDRGTSEQFF.

A single count supports this clone. The chain recombines TRBV3-1 (or the pseudogene TRBV3-2) with TRBJ1-1; D unresolved. CDR3 size: 14 residues. Germline CDR1 and CDR2: LGHDT and YNNKEL (reference sequence). Trimming took off 4 bases at V and 0 bases at J, with 9 bases between the two ends. The CDR3, as DNA: TGTGCCAGCAGCCCCCCGAACATGAACACTGAAGCTTTCTTT. This sequence encodes CASSPPNMNTEAFF.

This chain links TRBV5-1 with TRBJ1-2; 12 bases line up with TRBD1. Germline CDR1 SGHRS, CDR2 YFSETQ. CDR3 length: 13 residues. Losses at the gene ends were 7 bases for V and 7 bases for J; bases not matched to a gene: 5. The chain's CDR3 is CASGTGGVSGYTF. CDR3 nucleotide sequence: TGCGCCAGCGGGACAGGGGGCGTATCTGGCTACACCTTC.

The chain couples TRBV5-1 to TRBJ1-2, with no clear D. CDR1 and CDR2 (germline): SGHRS, YFSETQ. The CDR3 extends over 13 amino acids. V was trimmed by 0 bases and J by 7 bases, leaving 10 bases between them. The CDR3 coding sequence is TGCGCCAGCAGCTTGGTGGAGAGCTCTGGCTACACCTTC. The encoded protein is CASSLVESSGYTF.

The J gene is TRBJ2-3, the V gene TRBV6-6; 8 positions match TRBD1. V was pared by 4 bases and J by 1 base, with 7 bases of the junction left unmatched. The CDR3 is 16 residues long. CDR1 MNHNY and CDR2 SVGAGI come from the germline V gene (reference sequence). DNA for the CDR3: TGTGCCAGCAGTTCTACGGACAGGGAGGGCACAGATACGCAGTATTTT. It translates to CASSSTDREGTDTQYF.

The chain links TRBV3-1 (or the pseudogene TRBV3-2) to TRBJ1-2; 10 nucleotides line up with TRBD1. Trimming at V came to 1 base and at J to 5 bases, leaving 7 bases not matched to a gene. Germline V CDR1 and CDR2: LGHDT, YNNKEL (reference sequence). The CDR3 has 16 amino acids. Here the CDR3 reads CASSQGTGGAFYGYTF. The CDR3 region has the DNA TGTGCCAGCAGCCAAGGGACAGGGGGTGCCTTTTATGGCTACACCTTC.

The chain has TRBV11-2 and TRBJ2-3; TRBD2 might be the D (6 bases). Germline loops: CDR1 SGHAT, CDR2 FQNNGV. The CDR3 sequence is 15 residues long. V shed 5 bases and J shed 1 base, with 13 bases lying between them. CDR3 nucleotide sequence: TGTGCCAGCAGCCGACTAGAATTGGGCACAGATACGCAGTATTTT. Translated, it gives CASSRLELGTDTQYF.

The chain carries TRBV5-1 and TRBJ2-7; D gene ambiguous. CDR1 is SGHRS, CDR2 YFSETQ, per germline. The CDR3 sequence is 11 residues long. Trimming took off 2 bases at V and 4 bases at J, with 4 bases between the two ends. The CDR3 sequence: CASSFNYEQYF. The CDR3 DNA follows: TGCGCCAGCAGCTTTAATTACGAGCAGTACTTC.

The table lists this clone with a count of one. V and J are TRBV5-4 and TRBJ1-1; TRBD1 might be the D (5 bases). Germline V gene data show CDR1 as SGHNT and CDR2 as YYREEE (reference sequence). Trimming left V 0 bases short and J 2 bases short, with 8 bases between. CDR3 length: 14 amino acids. The CDR3 DNA is TGTGCCAGCAGCTTGGGGACAACTAACACTGAAGCTTTCTTT. Residues: CASSLGTTNTEAFF.

The chain couples TRBV23-1 to TRBJ1-2; D is perhaps TRBD1 (5 bases). TRBV23-1 is designated an ORF whose function remains uncertain. The CDR3 has 14 residues. Deletions cut 6 bases from V and 4 bases from J, with 15 bases between. The CDR3 DNA follows: TGCGCCAGCAGACCATTGACAGCCCGCTATGGCTACACCTTC. Translation: CASRPLTARYGYTF.

The chain carries TRBV6-5 and TRBJ1-4; no clear D. The V and J ends lost 8 bases and 0 bases respectively, with 10 bases between them. Germline lookup yields CDR1 MNHEY and CDR2 SVGAGI. This CDR3 has 14 residues. For the CDR3, the DNA is TGTGCCAGCGGCGGTTTATCAACTAATGAAAAACTGTTTTTT. Protein: CASGGLSTNEKLFF.

V is TRBV2 and J is TRBJ1-4, with 9 bases identical to TRBD1. The CDR3 has 14 amino acids. Germline CDR1 is SNHLY and CDR2 is FYNNEI. Germline trimming cut 7 bases from V and 5 bases from J; bases unmatched to any gene: 5. CDR3 sequence: CASKAGQGNEKLFF. CDR3 DNA sequence: TGTGCCAGCAAGGCTGGACAGGGGAATGAAAAACTGTTTTTT.

The chain has TRBV27 and TRBJ2-6; D unresolved. This CDR3 spans 15 amino acids. From germline, CDR1 is MNHEY and CDR2 SMNVEV (reference sequence). The V and J ends lost 5 bases and 0 bases respectively, with 8 bases between them. The DNA for the CDR3 is TGTGCCAGCAGTCCCTTTAGCTCTGGGGCCAACGTCCTGACTTTC. Translating gives CASSPFSSGANVLTF.

The chain has TRBV9 and TRBJ1-6; no firm D call. CDR3 length: 13 residues. Trimming pared 0 bases from V and 7 bases from J, leaving 5 bases between. CDR1 and CDR2 from the germline V gene are SGDLS and YYNGEE. CDR3 loop: CASSVEENSPLHF. The CDR3 DNA reads as TGTGCCAGCAGCGTAGAAGAGAATTCACCCCTCCACTTT.

This clone was seen once. V gene TRBV3-1 (or the pseudogene TRBV3-2) combines with J gene TRBJ2-7; 10 positions agree with TRBD1. The V gene's germline CDR1 is LGHDT and CDR2 YNNKEL (reference sequence). The CDR3 has 14 residues. With 4 bases clipped from V and 4 bases from J, the junction kept 4 bases outside the gene matches. In DNA form, the CDR3 reads TGTGCCAGCAGCCGCTGGGACAGGGGTTACGAGCAGTACTTC. This translates into CASSRWDRGYEQYF.

This chain links TRBV24-1 with TRBJ2-2, with TRBD1 as a possible D gene (6 bases). The CDR3 is 13 residues long. With 2 bases removed from V and 6 bases from J, the gap between germline ends came to 6 bases. Per germline, CDR1 KGHDR and CDR2 SFDVKD. CDR3 bases: TGTGCCACCAGTGATTCAGGGGCCGGGGAGCTGTTTTTT. Translating gives CATSDSGAGELFF.

This clone was detected once. The chain couples TRBV19 to TRBJ2-1; no firm D call. This CDR3 has 13 residues. Germline V gene lookup returns CDR1 LNHDA and CDR2 SQIVND (reference sequence). V was trimmed by 6 bases and J by 5 bases, leaving 11 bases between them. The CDR3 loop reads CASSDSLNNEQFF. For the CDR3, the DNA is TGTGCCAGTAGCGATAGCCTAAACAATGAGCAGTTCTTC.

In its sample, this clone was seen a few times. CDR3 DNA sequence: TGCGCCAGCAGTGAGAGACAGGGGACTGAAGCTTTCTTT. Amino acid sequence: CASSERQGTEAFF. This rearrangement joins TRBV10-1 to TRBJ1-1, with TRBD1 matching over 8 bases. This CDR3 region has 13 residues. Per germline, CDR1 WNHNN and CDR2 SYGVQD (reference sequence). Losses at the gene ends were 2 bases for V and 5 bases for J; bases not matched to a gene: 1.

The CDR3 spells CASSSPRERVTYEQYF. The CDR3 DNA reads TGTGCCAGCAGTTCCCCTAGGGAGCGGGTAACCTACGAGCAGTACTTC. The J gene is TRBJ2-7, the V gene TRBV28; D is perhaps TRBD2 (6 bases). Germline loops: CDR1 MDHEN, CDR2 SYDVKM. V was clipped by 4 bases and J by 2 bases, with 18 bases between them. This CDR3 has 16 residues. The variable domain in full, with the rest retrieved from reference TRBV28 and TRBJ2-7, is DVKVTQSSRYLVKRTGEKVFLECVQDMDHENMFWYRQDPGLGLRLIYFSYDVKMKEKGDIPEGYSVSREKKERFSLILESASTNQTSMYLCASSSPRERVTYEQYFGPGTRLTVT.

The CDR3 nucleotides read TGTGCCAGCGAATTGCAGGGGGTAGGGGAGCAGTTCTTC. Amino acids: CASELQGVGEQFF. This chain links TRBV19 with TRBJ2-1; 7 bases fit TRBD1. Germline V gene sequence: CDR1 LNHDA, CDR2 SQIVND (reference sequence). The trim removed 9 bases at V and 10 bases at J, leaving 12 bases unmatched. The CDR3 spans 13 residues.

The genes are TRBV7-9 and TRBJ1-5; no reliable D call. This CDR3 is built from 13 residues. Trimming removed 4 bases from V and 2 bases from J, with 6 bases in between. The germline V gene has CDR1 SEHNR and CDR2 FQNEAQ (reference sequence). Here the CDR3 DNA reads TGTGCCAGCAGCTCTCAGGGCAATCAGCCCCAGCATTTT. As protein: CASSSQGNQPQHF.

The chain recombines TRBV9 with TRBJ2-2; 13 nucleotides match TRBD2. Germline V gene sequence: CDR1 SGDLS, CDR2 YYNGEE. After removal of 0 bases from V and 1 base from J, the junction contained 3 bases not matched to a gene. The CDR3 is 18 amino acids. CDR3 sequence: CASSVGLAGGGNTGELFF. Written as DNA, the CDR3 is TGTGCCAGCAGCGTAGGACTAGCGGGAGGTGGGAACACCGGGGAGCTGTTTTTT.

As to this clone: Given a much more abundant clone one base away, this may be a read error. This rearrangement joins TRBV19 to TRBJ2-1, with 7 bases matching TRBD2. Trimming cost V 5 bases and J 5 bases; bases outside gene matches: 3. CDR1 and CDR2 from the germline V gene are LNHDA and SQIVND (reference sequence). The CDR3 consists of 13 residues. CDR3 in amino acids: CASSDGTNNEQFF. CDR3 nucleotide sequence: TGTGCCAGTAGTGACGGGACTAACAATGAGCAGTTCTTC.